These 16 T cell receptor beta chains were all obtained from the same sample, sequenced in a study of cytomegalovirus exposure and HLA in healthy donors. Both 60 Vbeta primers and 13 Jbeta primers went into the PCR. Clones were sequenced by immunoSEQ multiplex PCR, and TCRdb holds only the in-frame ones, with some missing. The sample carries about 140,000 clones, 75% to 85% recorded once. Material for sequencing was PBMCs. The receptor set was obtained from a female donor in good health and CMV-seropositive.

This clone was counted a few times. J is TRBJ2-1 and V is TRBV19; 11 nucleotides match TRBD2. The trim removed 4 bases at V and 3 bases at J, leaving 14 bases unmatched. The CDR3 is 19 amino acids. The germline CDR1 and CDR2 sequences are LNHDA and SQIVND (reference sequence). CDR3 loop: CASSTQRTASGGSYNEQFF. The CDR3 region has the DNA TGTGCCAGTAGTACCCAACGGACGGCTAGCGGGGGGAGCTACAATGAGCAGTTCTTC.

The chain joins TRBV5-1 to TRBJ2-5; TRBD2 matches 7 bases. The V gene's germline CDR1 is SGHRS and CDR2 YFSETQ. The CDR3 totals 16 residues. V shed 3 bases and J 2 bases; nucleotides not matched to a gene: 10. CDR3 bases: TGCGCCAGCAGCTACTCTCTGGGGGGGTCACAAGAGACCCAGTACTTC. Protein product: CASSYSLGGSQETQYF.

This clone has a single count. V is TRBV29-1 and J is TRBJ2-7; D unclear. V lost 1 base to trimming and J lost 1 base, with 8 bases between them. Germline-derived CDR1 and CDR2 are SQVTM and ANQGSEA. The CDR3 totals 13 residues. The CDR3 coding sequence is TGCAGCGTTGAAGTTTTCGGTTCCTACGAGCAGTACTTC. It codes for CSVEVFGSYEQYF.

The rearrangement uses TRBV15 and TRBJ2-7; TRBD2 might be the D (7 bases). Germline CDR1 and CDR2: LNHNV and YYDKDF (reference sequence). V was pared by 3 bases and J by 3 bases, with 18 bases between. CDR3 length: 16 residues. The chain's CDR3 is CATSRGGASVVYEQYF. The CDR3 nucleotides are TGTGCCACCAGCAGGGGGGGGGCGTCGGTAGTCTACGAGCAGTACTTC.

This clone was found a few times. This chain joins TRBV6-4 and TRBJ1-2; weak D call: TRBD1 (6 bases). This CDR3 contains 15 residues. CDR1 is MRHNA and CDR2 is SNTAGT in the germline V gene. V lost 7 bases to trimming and J lost 4 bases, with 19 bases between them. This CDR3 is CASKGSSGTSYGYTF. CDR3 DNA sequence: TGTGCCAGCAAAGGGTCTTCCGGGACAAGCTATGGCTACACCTTC.

V and J are TRBV5-1 and TRBJ2-3, with unresolved D. The CDR3 is made up of 12 amino acids. The V end lost 2 bases, the J end lost 6 bases, and 7 bases lay between the germline ends. Germline assignment: CDR1 SGHRS and CDR2 YFSETQ. CDR3 amino acids: CASSFNQDTQYF. For the CDR3, the DNA is TGCGCCAGCAGCTTCAACCAGGATACGCAGTATTTT.

The gene calls are TRBV11-3 and TRBJ1-4, with D possibly matching TRBD1 (5 bases). The CDR3 sequence is 16 residues long. V gave up 0 bases and J gave up 4 bases, with 12 bases separating them. From germline, CDR1 is SGHNT and CDR2 YENEEA. The chain's CDR3 is CASSLDVGLLNEKLFF. The CDR3, as DNA: TGTGCCAGCAGCTTAGATGTGGGACTGCTTAATGAAAAACTGTTTTTT.

This clone was seen only a few times. The rearrangement links TRBV21-1 to TRBJ2-7; the D call of TRBD2 is as the table states it, not checked on the DNA. TRBV21-1 is designated a pseudogene. The CDR3 totals 13 residues. For the CDR3, the DNA is TGTGCCAGCAGCAAAAATCCCACTGTCGAGCAGTACTTC. It yields the protein CASSKNPTVEQYF.

The rearrangement links TRBV27 to TRBJ2-1, with D possibly matching TRBD2 (5 bases). This CDR3 has 14 residues. Looked up from germline, CDR1 is MNHEY and CDR2 is SMNVEV (reference sequence). V was clipped by 5 bases and J by 3 bases, with 11 bases between them. This CDR3 reads CASSPTRIYNEQFF. DNA for the CDR3: TGTGCCAGCAGTCCTACTAGGATCTACAATGAGCAGTTCTTC.

V is TRBV28 and J is TRBJ2-7; 8 positions match TRBD2. Germline-derived CDR1 and CDR2 are MDHEN and SYDVKM. Unmatched junction bases numbered 7, after V lost 7 bases and J lost 2 bases. The CDR3 loop spans 14 amino acids. DNA for the CDR3: TGTGCCAGCACCCGCCGGGGGGGAACCTACGAGCAGTACTTC. It is translated as CASTRRGGTYEQYF. Drawing the rest from reference TRBV28 and TRBJ2-7, the complete variable domain is DVKVTQSSRYLVKRTGEKVFLECVQDMDHENMFWYRQDPGLGLRLIYFSYDVKMKEKGDIPEGYSVSREKKERFSLILESASTNQTSMYLCASTRRGGTYEQYFGPGTRLTVT.

This clone occurred once. The rearrangement uses TRBV7-2 and TRBJ2-7; D uncertain. V lost 1 base, J lost 1 base, and 14 bases lay in between. Germline values: CDR1 SGHTA, CDR2 FQGNSA. The CDR3 extends over 16 amino acids. For the CDR3, the DNA is TGTGCCAGCAGCTTAGGGTCCACGGCGAGGTCCTACGAGCAGTACTTC. The encoded protein is CASSLGSTARSYEQYF.

This sequence joins TRBV28 and TRBJ2-7; 12 positions match TRBD1. The germline V gene encodes CDR1 MDHEN and CDR2 SYDVKM. The J segment lost 3 bases and the V segment lost 5 bases, leaving 8 bases of the junction unmatched. CDR3 size: 16 residues. The CDR3 coding sequence is TGTGCCAGCAGTGATCCGGGACAGGGGGCGTACTACGAGCAGTACTTC. Its translation is CASSDPGQGAYYEQYF. The entire variable domain, with the rest obtained from reference TRBV28 and TRBJ2-7, is as follows: DVKVTQSSRYLVKRTGEKVFLECVQDMDHENMFWYRQDPGLGLRLIYFSYDVKMKEKGDIPEGYSVSREKKERFSLILESASTNQTSMYLCASSDPGQGAYYEQYFGPGTRLTVT.

Points on this clone: The same CDR3 is also encoded by other DNA sequences in this sample. CDR3 residues: CASSLAGETQYF. The CDR3 nucleotides are TGTGCCAGCAGTCTAGCGGGAGAGACCCAGTACTTC. V usage is TRBV2 and J usage is TRBJ2-5, with 8 bases aligning to TRBD2. V was pared by 5 bases and J by 4 bases, with 0 bases of the junction left unmatched. The CDR3 extends over 12 amino acids. Germline V gene sequence: CDR1 SNHLY, CDR2 FYNNEI.

The genes are TRBV11-2 and TRBJ1-2, with TRBD1 matching over 7 bases. The CDR3 has 13 residues. V dropped 4 bases and J dropped 5; count of bases not matched to a gene: 4. In germline, CDR1 is SGHAT, CDR2 FQNNGV. CDR3 in DNA: TGTGCCAGCAGCTCATCGGGACAGTATGGCTACACCTTC. Protein sequence: CASSSSGQYGYTF.

The chain carries TRBV12-1 and TRBJ1-2. TRBV12-1 is a pseudogene. The CDR3 is 13 residues long. CDR3 region: CASPTLRYYGYTF. CDR3 DNA sequence: TGTGCCAGTCCAACCCTGAGGTACTATGGCTACACCTTC.

This sequence joins TRBV14 and TRBJ2-3; tentative D call: TRBD2 (6 bases). From germline, CDR1 is SGHDN and CDR2 FVKESK. V was trimmed by 0 bases and J by 0 bases, leaving 13 bases between them. This CDR3 region has 17 residues. The CDR3 nucleotides are TGTGCCAGCAGCCAAGACGCAGCGGGTACTAGCACAGATACGCAGTATTTT. Translating gives CASSQDAAGTSTDTQYF.